Listed below are T cell receptor beta chains from one sample, sequenced in a study of blood T cell repertoires in COVID-19. Assay used: immunoSEQ multiplex PCR; TCRdb lists only in-frame clones, some missing. The sample consists of more than 400,000 clones, 80% to 90% of them appearing once. Specimen: peripheral blood. The receptor set was obtained from a human donor in a cohort sampled during active COVID-19. CDR3s include the opening cysteine and the closing phenylalanine or tryptophan. A D gene is named only where the DNA matches it firmly. Size values are once, few and many counts, or a class for expanded clones, and some rows have none.

j_gene,v_gene,d_gene,abundance,CDR3nt,CDR3aa
TRBJ1-2,TRBV11-2,-,-,TGTGCCAGCAGCTTATCGTACAGCCCGAGCACCTTC,CASSLSYSPSTF
TRBJ2-7,TRBV25-1,-,-,TGTGCCAGCAGTGAATTGGAGACCGGTGCCGGCGAGCAGTACTTC,CASSELETGAGEQYF
TRBJ1-1,TRBV2,-,-,TGTGCCAGCAGTGAAAAGAGTGTGAACACTGAAGCTTTCTTT,CASSEKSVNTEAFF
TRBJ2-5,TRBV7-3,-,few,TGTGCCAGCAGCTTATCCCGGGAAGAGACCCAGTACTTC,CASSLSREETQYF
TRBJ2-4,TRBV5-4,-,-,TGTGCCAGCAGCTTGGATGGACATTCTATTCAAACAAACATTCAGTACTTC,CASSLDGHSIQTNIQYF
TRBJ2-3,TRBV20-1,TRBD2,once,TGCAGTGCTAGTAGGGACTACGCTAGCACAGATACGCAGTATTTT,CSASRDYASTDTQYF
TRBJ1-2,TRBV3-1/TRBV3-2,-,few,TGTGCCAGCAGCCAGGGTACAGCACCTAACTATGGCTACACCTTC,CASSQGTAPNYGYTF
TRBJ2-1,TRBV11-2,TRBD2,once,TGTGCCAGCAGCCGGGGGACTAGCGGGATCTCCTCCTACAATGAGCAGTTCTTC,CASSRGTSGISSYNEQFF
TRBJ2-1,TRBV27,-,-,TGTGCCAGCATGCGCCGGAGCTCCTACAATGAGCAGTTCTTC,CASMRRSSYNEQFF
TRBJ2-7,TRBV4-1,TRBD2,-,TGCGCCAGCAGCCATTTCGAGACTAGCGGGAGATACGAGCAGTACTTC,CASSHFETSGRYEQYF
TRBJ2-3,TRBV7-9,TRBD1,-,TGTGCCAGCAGCCGACCCTTCAGGGGGACAGATACGCAGTATTTT,CASSRPFRGTDTQYF